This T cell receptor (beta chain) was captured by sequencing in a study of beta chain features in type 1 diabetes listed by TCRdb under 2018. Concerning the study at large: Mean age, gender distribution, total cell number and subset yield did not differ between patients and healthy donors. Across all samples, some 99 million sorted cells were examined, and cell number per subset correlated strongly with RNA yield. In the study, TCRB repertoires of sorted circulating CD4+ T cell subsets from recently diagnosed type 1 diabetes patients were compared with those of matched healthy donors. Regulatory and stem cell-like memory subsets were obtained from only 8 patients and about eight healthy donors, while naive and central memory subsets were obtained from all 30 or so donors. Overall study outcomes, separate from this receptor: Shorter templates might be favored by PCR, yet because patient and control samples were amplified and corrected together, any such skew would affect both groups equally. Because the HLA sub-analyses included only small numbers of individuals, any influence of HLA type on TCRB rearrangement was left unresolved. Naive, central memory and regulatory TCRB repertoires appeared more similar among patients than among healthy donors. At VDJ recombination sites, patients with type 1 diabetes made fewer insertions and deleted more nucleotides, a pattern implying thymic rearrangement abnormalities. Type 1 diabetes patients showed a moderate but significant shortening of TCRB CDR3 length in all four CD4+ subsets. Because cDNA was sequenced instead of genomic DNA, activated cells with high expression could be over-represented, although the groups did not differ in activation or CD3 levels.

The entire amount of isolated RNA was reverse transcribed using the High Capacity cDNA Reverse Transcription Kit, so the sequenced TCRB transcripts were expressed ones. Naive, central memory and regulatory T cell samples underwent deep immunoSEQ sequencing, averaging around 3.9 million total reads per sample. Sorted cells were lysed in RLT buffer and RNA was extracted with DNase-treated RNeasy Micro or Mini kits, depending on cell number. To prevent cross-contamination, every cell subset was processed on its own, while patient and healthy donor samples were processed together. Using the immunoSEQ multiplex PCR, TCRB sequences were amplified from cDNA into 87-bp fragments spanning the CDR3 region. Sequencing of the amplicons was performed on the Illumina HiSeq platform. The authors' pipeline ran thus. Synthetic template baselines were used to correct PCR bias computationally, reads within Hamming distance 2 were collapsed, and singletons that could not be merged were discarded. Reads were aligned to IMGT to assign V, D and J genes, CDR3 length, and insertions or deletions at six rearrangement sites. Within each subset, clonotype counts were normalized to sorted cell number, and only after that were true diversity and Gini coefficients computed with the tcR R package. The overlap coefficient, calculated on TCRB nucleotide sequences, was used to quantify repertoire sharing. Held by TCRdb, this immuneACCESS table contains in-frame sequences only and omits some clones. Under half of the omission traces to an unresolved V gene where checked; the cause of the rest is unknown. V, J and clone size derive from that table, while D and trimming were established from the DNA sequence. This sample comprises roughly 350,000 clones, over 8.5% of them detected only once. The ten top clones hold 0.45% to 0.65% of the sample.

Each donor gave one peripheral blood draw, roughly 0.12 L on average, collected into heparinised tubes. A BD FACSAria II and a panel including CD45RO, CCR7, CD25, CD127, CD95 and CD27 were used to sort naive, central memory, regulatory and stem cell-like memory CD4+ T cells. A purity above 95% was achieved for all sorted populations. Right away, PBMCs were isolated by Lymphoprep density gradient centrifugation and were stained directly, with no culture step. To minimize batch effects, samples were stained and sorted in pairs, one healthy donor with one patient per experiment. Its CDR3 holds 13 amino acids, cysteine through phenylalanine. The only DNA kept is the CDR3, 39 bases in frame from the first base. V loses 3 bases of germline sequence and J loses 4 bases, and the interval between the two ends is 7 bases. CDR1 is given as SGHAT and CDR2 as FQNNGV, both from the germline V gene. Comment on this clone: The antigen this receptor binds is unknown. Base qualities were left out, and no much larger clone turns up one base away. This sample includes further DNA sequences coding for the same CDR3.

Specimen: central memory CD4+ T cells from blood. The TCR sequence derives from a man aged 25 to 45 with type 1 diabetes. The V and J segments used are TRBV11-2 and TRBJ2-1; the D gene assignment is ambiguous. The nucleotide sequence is TGTGCCAGCAGCTTGGGGAATTACAATGAGCAGTTCTTC. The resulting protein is CASSLGNYNEQFF.